A single sample is the source of the 27 T cell receptor beta chains below, sequenced in a study of cytomegalovirus exposure and HLA in healthy donors. PCR primers comprised 60 Vbeta and 13 Jbeta primers. Produced via immunoSEQ multiplex PCR; TCRdb's table is partial and in-frame only. The repertoire holds 200,000 to 250,000 clones, with more than 70% as singletons. What was sequenced was PBMCs. These receptors were collected from a human donor in good health.

The V call is TRBV6-5, the J call TRBJ2-5; 8 bases fit TRBD1. The length of the CDR3 is 15 residues. Germline-derived CDR1 and CDR2 are MNHEY and SVGAGI. V shed 5 bases and J 4 bases; nucleotides not matched to a gene: 9. The CDR3 region is CASSPDRDRPETQYF. CDR3 sequence (DNA): TGTGCCAGCAGTCCGGACAGGGACCGTCCAGAGACCCAGTACTTC.

V usage is TRBV2 and J usage is TRBJ1-5; D not resolved. The length of the CDR3 is 14 residues. Germline assignment: CDR1 SNHLY and CDR2 FYNNEI. The V end was cut by 2 bases, the J end by 1 base, with 6 bases between. CDR3 sequence reads: CASSETRSNQPQHF. The CDR3, as DNA: TGTGCCAGCAGTGAAACGAGGAGCAATCAGCCCCAGCATTTT.

The V gene is TRBV2, the J gene TRBJ2-2; 8 nucleotides align to TRBD1. The CDR3 spans 15 residues. Germline V gene lookup returns CDR1 SNHLY and CDR2 FYNNEI. With V trimmed by 6 bases and J by 0 bases, 3 bases remained unmatched. CDR3 sequence reads: CASSPQGANTGELFF. CDR3 DNA sequence: TGTGCCAGCAGCCCACAGGGGGCGAACACCGGGGAGCTGTTTTTT.

The CDR3 sequence: CASSDSGGRTDTQYF. CDR3 bases: TGTGCCAGCAGTGACTCAGGCGGGAGGACAGATACGCAGTATTTT. The chain has TRBV6-4 and TRBJ2-3; TRBD2 agrees at 8 bases. V lost 0 bases and J lost 3; bases outside the gene matches: 2. Germline CDR1 MRHNA, CDR2 SNTAGT. CDR3 size: 15 residues.

The J gene is TRBJ2-2, the V gene TRBV19, with 10 bases fitting TRBD2. V trimming: 7 bases; J trimming: 4 bases; junction bases outside the gene matches: 12. The germline V gene has CDR1 LNHDA and CDR2 SQIVND (reference sequence). The CDR3 length is 17 residues. DNA for the CDR3: TGTGCCAGTACGGGCTTACTAGCGGGATCCGGCACCGGGGAGCTGTTTTTT. Translation: CASTGLLAGSGTGELFF.

This clone was counted only a few times. The rearrangement uses TRBV15 and TRBJ1-5; D is ambiguous. The CDR3 totals 14 residues. V lost 0 bases and J 9 bases, leaving 12 bases between the germline ends. Germline lookup yields CDR1 LNHNV and CDR2 YYDKDF (reference sequence). The CDR3 sequence: CATSREAAPGPQHF. CDR3 DNA sequence: TGTGCCACCAGCAGAGAAGCCGCCCCCGGGCCCCAGCATTTT.

The chain has TRBV4-2 and TRBJ2-1, with 7 bases lining up with TRBD2. The CDR3 runs 12 residues. Trimming cost V 10 bases and J 5 bases; bases outside gene matches: 5. CDR1 LGHNA and CDR2 YNFKEQ come from the germline V gene. The CDR3 coding sequence is TGTGCCACTTTGGCGGGGGACAATGAGCAGTTCTTC. This encodes CATLAGDNEQFF.

CDR3 nucleotides: TGCGCCAGCAGCTCCCGCCTAGCGAAAAGGACAGATACGCAGTATTTT. Translating gives CASSSRLAKRTDTQYF. This chain uses TRBV5-1 with TRBJ2-3, with D possibly matching TRBD2 (6 bases). Trimming took 3 bases from V and 3 from J, leaving 17 bases between them. The CDR3 is 16 residues long. Germline lookup yields CDR1 SGHRS and CDR2 YFSETQ.

V gene TRBV7-9 combines with J gene TRBJ2-3; 10 bases are shared with TRBD2. Germline assignment: CDR1 SEHNR and CDR2 FQNEAQ (reference sequence). J gave up 7 bases and V 3 bases, and 4 bases lay outside the gene matches. This CDR3 spans 14 amino acids. In DNA, the CDR3 is TGTGCCAGCAGCTTGGGACTAGCGCCGTATACGCAGTATTTT. It translates to CASSLGLAPYTQYF.

The genes are TRBV2 and TRBJ2-1; the D gene is possibly TRBD2 (6 bases). Trimming took 3 bases from V and 6 from J, leaving 15 bases between them. CDR3 length: 15 amino acids. The germline V gene has CDR1 SNHLY and CDR2 FYNNEI. The CDR3 sequence: CASSDRRLGGNEQFF. The CDR3 DNA follows: TGTGCCAGCAGTGACCGGCGGCTGGGAGGCAATGAGCAGTTCTTC.

The chain couples TRBV27 to TRBJ1-1; D not resolved. The CDR3 extends over 13 amino acids. Germline V gives CDR1 MNHEY, CDR2 SMNVEV (reference sequence). The ends were cut back, 3 bases at V and 6 bases at J, with 11 bases in the middle. The CDR3 coding sequence is TGTGCCAGCAGTTTCACCTTTCGGGCTGAAGCTTTCTTT. Encoded protein: CASSFTFRAEAFF.

As DNA, the CDR3 is TGTGCCATCAGAGGGGGACTAGCGGGACCAGTCAGGACAGATACGCAGTATTTT. Protein: CAIRGGLAGPVRTDTQYF. The V gene is TRBV10-3, the J gene TRBJ2-3, with 13 bases matching TRBD2. The CDR3 covers 18 residues. CDR1 is ENHRY, CDR2 SYGVKD, per germline. V lost 6 bases to trimming and J lost 3 bases; unmatched junction nucleotides: 12.

The chain combines TRBV5-1 with TRBJ2-2; 12 nucleotides agree with TRBD2. The germline V gene has CDR1 SGHRS and CDR2 YFSETQ. Germline trimming cut 3 bases from V and 2 bases from J; bases unmatched to any gene: 5. The CDR3 loop spans 17 amino acids. CDR3 sequence reads: CASSWRTSGDNTGELFF. CDR3 nucleotides: TGCGCCAGCAGCTGGAGGACTAGCGGGGACAACACCGGGGAGCTGTTTTTT.

This clone was observed once. The chain joins TRBV6-5 to TRBJ2-1; 9 nucleotides align to TRBD2. Losses at the gene ends were 6 bases for V and 12 bases for J; bases not matched to a gene: 15. This CDR3 is 15 amino acids long. Germline loops: CDR1 MNHEY, CDR2 SVGAGI. Here the CDR3 DNA reads TGTGCCAGCAGCTCAGGACTAGCGAACTACAGGGGGCAGTTCTTC. Translating gives CASSSGLANYRGQFF.

The chain links TRBV6-5 to TRBJ1-5, with TRBD1 as a possible D gene (5 bases). Germline V gene data show CDR1 as MNHEY and CDR2 as SVGAGI. The CDR3 consists of 13 residues. Trimming took 6 bases from V and 2 from J, leaving 8 bases between them. CDR3 loop: CASRGEGNQPQHF. CDR3 bases: TGTGCCAGCAGAGGGGAAGGCAATCAGCCCCAGCATTTT.

The chain combines TRBV5-1 with TRBJ2-3; 11 bases align to TRBD2. In germline, CDR1 is SGHRS, CDR2 YFSETQ. This CDR3 is built from 16 residues. V was pared by 4 bases and J by 1 base, with 5 bases of the junction left unmatched. The chain's CDR3 is CASSIPTSGGTDTQYF. DNA for the CDR3: TGCGCCAGCAGCATCCCGACTAGCGGGGGCACAGATACGCAGTATTTT.

V and J are TRBV30 and TRBJ1-2; TRBD1 matches 8 bases. The germline gives CDR1 GTSNPN, CDR2 SVGIG (reference sequence). The length of the CDR3 is 10 residues. J lost 8 bases, V lost 5 bases, and 1 base had no gene match. This chain's CDR3 is CAWGQGGYTF. DNA for the CDR3: TGTGCCTGGGGACAGGGAGGCTACACCTTC.

The chain carries TRBV6-6 and TRBJ2-7; TRBD2 aligns across 9 bases. This CDR3 is built from 16 residues. The germline V gene has CDR1 MNHNY and CDR2 SVGAGI (reference sequence). V was pared by 5 bases and J by 4 bases, with 12 bases of the junction left unmatched. The CDR3 here is CASSREYSGRGYEQYF. In DNA form, the CDR3 reads TGTGCCAGCAGTAGGGAATATAGCGGGAGAGGTTACGAGCAGTACTTC.

This clone was counted once. Germline is not matched at one junction end, which may reflect a read error. V usage is TRBV7-9 and J usage is TRBJ1-5; D is unclear. Germline CDR1 and CDR2: SEHNR and FQNEAQ (reference sequence). This CDR3 has 15 residues. The CDR3 is CSSSLVGSGNQPQHF. The CDR3 bases are TGTTCCAGCAGCTTAGTAGGGAGTGGCAATCAGCCCCAGCATTTT.

The chain recombines TRBV7-9 with TRBJ2-1; 8 nucleotides align to TRBD2. Looked up from germline, CDR1 is SEHNR and CDR2 is FQNEAQ (reference sequence). This CDR3 region has 15 residues. Trimming removed 6 bases from V and 3 bases from J; junction bases left unmatched: 7. This chain's CDR3 is CASRPLADHYNEQFF. Here the CDR3 DNA reads TGTGCCAGCAGACCACTAGCGGATCACTACAATGAGCAGTTCTTC.

V usage is TRBV28 and J usage is TRBJ2-7; no reliable D call. With 4 bases removed from V and 2 bases from J, the gap between germline ends came to 15 bases. The germline V gene has CDR1 MDHEN and CDR2 SYDVKM. The CDR3 totals 15 residues. Written as DNA, the CDR3 is TGTGCCAGCAGTTCCCCTAACGAACTGACCTACGAGCAGTACTTC. Translating it yields CASSSPNELTYEQYF.

The rearrangement links TRBV27 to TRBJ2-5; 9 nucleotides line up with TRBD2. CDR3 length equals 16 residues. Germline V gives CDR1 MNHEY, CDR2 SMNVEV (reference sequence). Trimming cost V 6 bases and J 0 bases; bases outside gene matches: 8. The CDR3 region is CASRNSGGAHQETQYF. In nucleotides, the CDR3 is TGTGCCAGCAGGAATAGCGGGGGAGCACACCAAGAGACCCAGTACTTC.

This chain links TRBV28 with TRBJ2-1; 14 bases are shared with TRBD2. After removal of 5 bases from V and 2 bases from J, the junction contained 8 bases not matched to a gene. The CDR3 has 18 amino acids. Looked up from germline, CDR1 is MDHEN and CDR2 is SYDVKM. Written as DNA, the CDR3 is TGTGCCAGCAGTACCGGGACTAGCGGGAGCCGGGCCTACAATGAGCAGTTCTTC. Its protein product is CASSTGTSGSRAYNEQFF. Full variable domain (missing parts from reference TRBV28 and TRBJ2-1): DVKVTQSSRYLVKRTGEKVFLECVQDMDHENMFWYRQDPGLGLRLIYFSYDVKMKEKGDIPEGYSVSREKKERFSLILESASTNQTSMYLCASSTGTSGSRAYNEQFFGPGTRLTVL.

This clone was observed a few times. The rearrangement links TRBV27 to TRBJ1-1, with D maybe TRBD1 (6 bases). V gave up 5 bases and J gave up 1 base, with 14 bases separating them. This CDR3 spans 15 amino acids. Germline assignment: CDR1 MNHEY and CDR2 SMNVEV (reference sequence). The chain's CDR3 is CASSTLGQTNTEAFF. The DNA for the CDR3 is TGTGCCAGCAGTACCCTCGGACAGACGAACACTGAAGCTTTCTTT.

The chain joins TRBV2 to TRBJ2-4; 8 nucleotides line up with TRBD2. The CDR3 runs to 13 residues. Germline V gene sequence: CDR1 SNHLY, CDR2 FYNNEI. V was clipped by 5 bases and J by 8 bases; unmatched bases: 5. CDR3: CASSTHGGDIQYF. CDR3 coding DNA: TGTGCCAGCAGTACTCACGGGGGGGACATTCAGTACTTC.

This sequence joins TRBV27 and TRBJ2-1; 9 bases fit TRBD2. The CDR3 has 17 residues. The V segment lost 3 bases and the J segment 3 bases; nucleotides outside the gene matches: 9. The V gene's germline CDR1 is MNHEY and CDR2 SMNVEV (reference sequence). The DNA of the CDR3 is TGTGCCAGCAGTTTTGTTCCTAGCGGGACAATCTACAATGAGCAGTTCTTC. Its translation: CASSFVPSGTIYNEQFF.

This sequence joins TRBV28 and TRBJ2-3, with 9 nucleotides matching TRBD2. This CDR3 spans 15 amino acids. V trimming: 6 bases; J trimming: 8 bases; junction bases outside the gene matches: 12. Germline-derived CDR1 and CDR2 are MDHEN and SYDVKM. The CDR3 region is CASRIAGAHRATQYF. Written as DNA, the CDR3 is TGTGCCAGCAGAATAGCGGGAGCCCACAGAGCTACGCAGTATTTT.